The 15 T cell receptor beta chains below all came from one sample that was sequenced in a study of CD8 T cells in ankylosing spondylitis. Overall study findings and caveats: It appeared that ankylosing spondylitis blood was characterized by a TCR beta motif of eight highly homologous variants.

TCRdb re-analysed the 5' RACE reads in MiXCR, keeping a single row per CDR3 protein. Among over 600,000 distinct CDR3 sequences listed, roughly 19% were seen once. The antigens of these receptors remain unknown. Sequencing used blood, either unsorted or a sorted T cell fraction (not recorded which). The receptors were gathered from a male donor with ankylosing spondylitis.

V and J are TRBV2 and TRBJ1-6; D gene unclear. Germline assignment: CDR1 SNHLY and CDR2 FYNNEI. V shed 8 bases and J shed 9 bases, with 14 bases lying between them. The CDR3 is 13 residues long. The CDR3 is CASRLVIASPLHF. CDR3 DNA: TGTGCCAGCCGCTTGGTAATCGCTTCACCCCTCCACTTT.

The chain uses TRBV25-1 and TRBJ2-5, with D possibly TRBD2 on 5 matching bases. The CDR3 runs 13 residues. Trimming left V 3 bases short and J 3 bases short, with 8 bases between. Per the germline V gene, CDR1 is MGHDK and CDR2 is SYGVNS. The CDR3 spells CASSDGSEETQYF. As DNA, the CDR3 is TGTGCCAGCAGTGACGGTAGCGAAGAGACCCAGTACTTC.

The chain employs TRBV28 and TRBJ2-1; D might be TRBD2 (5 bases). Trimming shortened V by 5 bases and J by 2 bases, and 16 bases separated the two germline ends. The CDR3 spans 16 residues. Germline CDR1 and CDR2: MDHEN and SYDVKM. Here the CDR3 reads CASSPAGRTPYNEQFF. For the CDR3, the DNA is TGTGCCAGCAGTCCGGCGGGTCGGACGCCCTACAATGAGCAGTTCTTC.

This chain connects TRBV24-1 to TRBJ2-7, with 7 bases aligning to TRBD2. The CDR3 is made up of 16 amino acids. Germline V gene data show CDR1 as KGHDR and CDR2 as SFDVKD. Germline trimming cut 0 bases from V and 0 bases from J; bases unmatched to any gene: 4. The CDR3 reads CATSDLYGRNSYEQYF. The CDR3 coding sequence is TGTGCCACCAGTGATTTGTACGGGAGGAACTCCTACGAGCAGTACTTC.

This sequence joins TRBV4-1 and TRBJ2-7; D possibly corresponds to TRBD1 (5 bases). CDR1 is MGHRA and CDR2 is YSYEKL in the germline V gene. Trimming removed 0 bases from V and 0 bases from J, with 12 bases in between. The CDR3 loop spans 16 amino acids. CDR3 bases: TGCGCCAGCAGCCAAGATTCAAGGGGAAGCTCCTACGAGCAGTACTTC. Its translation is CASSQDSRGSSYEQYF.

This clonotype was seen a handful of times. The chain uses TRBV7-2 and TRBJ2-3; D call uncertain. The CDR3 consists of 16 residues. V was trimmed by 5 bases and J by 1 base, leaving 16 bases between them. The germline V gene has CDR1 SGHTA and CDR2 FQGNSA. The CDR3 nucleotides read TGTGCCAGCAGCATCCCCCTAGGTTATGGCACAGATACGCAGTATTTT. As protein: CASSIPLGYGTDTQYF.

This clonotype turned up a few times. The chain recombines TRBV7-2 with TRBJ1-2, with a tentative D call TRBD1 (5 bases). This CDR3 comprises 14 residues. With 1 base removed from V and 6 bases from J, the gap between germline ends came to 12 bases. Germline CDR1 reads SGHTA; CDR2 reads FQGNSA. The CDR3 loop is CASSLGQIRDGYTF. The CDR3 region has the DNA TGTGCCAGCAGCTTAGGACAGATCAGGGATGGCTACACCTTC.

This clonotype has more than one count but fewer than ten. CDR3: CASSQDRGLGSPLHF. The CDR3 coding sequence is TGTGCCAGCAGCCAAGATCGGGGGCTGGGGTCACCCCTCCACTTT. The chain joins TRBV3-1 to TRBJ1-6; D is possibly TRBD1 (6 bases). The CDR3 covers 15 residues. Trimming took off 0 bases at V and 10 bases at J, with 13 bases between the two ends. In germline, CDR1 is LGHDT, CDR2 YNNKEL (reference sequence).

The table lists this clonotype with a few counts. The rearrangement joins TRBV5-1 to TRBJ1-3, with unresolved D. V was clipped by 4 bases and J by 0 bases, with 11 bases between them. This CDR3 has 15 residues. Germline-derived CDR1 and CDR2 are SGHRS and YFSETQ. DNA of the CDR3: TGCGCCAGCAGCCTCGGGTGGGACTCTGGAAACACCATATATTTT. Residues: CASSLGWDSGNTIYF. The full variable domain, rest sourced from reference TRBV5-1 and TRBJ1-3, is KAGVTQTPRYLIKTRGQQVTLSCSPISGHRSVSWYQQTPGQGLQFLFEYFSETQRNKGNFPGRFSGRQFSNSRSEMNVSTLELGDSALYLCASSLGWDSGNTIYFGEGSWLTVV.

This clonotype was seen only a few times. This rearrangement joins TRBV29-1 to TRBJ2-3, with D unclear. The germline CDR1 and CDR2 sequences are SQVTM and ANQGSEA. Trimming took off 6 bases at V and 4 bases at J, with 8 bases between the two ends. The CDR3 spans 11 residues. The CDR3 DNA is TGCAGCGTGACCCCTTCAGATACGCAGTATTTT. Translated, it gives CSVTPSDTQYF.

Only a few counts were recorded for this clonotype. The rearrangement links TRBV6-2 or TRBV6-3 to TRBJ2-5; possibly TRBD1 for D (6 bases). Per the germline V gene, CDR1 is MNHEY and CDR2 is SVGEGT. The germline V and J ends were trimmed by 11 bases and 3 bases, with 19 bases remaining between them. The CDR3 length is 14 residues. CDR3 sequence (DNA): TGTGCCCTAAGAAAGGACAGAACCGAAGAGACCCAGTACTTC. Translated: CALRKDRTEETQYF.

This clonotype was detected only a few times. This chain uses TRBV27 with TRBJ1-3, with unresolved D. V lost 1 base and J lost 0, with 13 bases in between. Per germline, CDR1 MNHEY and CDR2 SMNVEV (reference sequence). The CDR3 totals 17 residues. In DNA, the CDR3 is TGTGCCAGCAGTTTATACGGTAGTGGGAACTCTGGAAACACCATATATTTT. Translated: CASSLYGSGNSGNTIYF.

This clonotype was detected only a few times. V gene TRBV4-3 combines with J gene TRBJ2-7, with a weak D call TRBD1 (5 bases). Trimming stripped 0 bases from V and 0 bases from J, with 15 bases between. The CDR3 loop spans 17 amino acids. Germline V gives CDR1 LGHNA, CDR2 YSLEER. The CDR3: CASSQERGGPLSYEQYF. The CDR3 DNA is TGCGCCAGCAGCCAAGAAAGGGGCGGTCCACTCTCCTACGAGCAGTACTTC.

In this sample, this clonotype turned up a few times. V usage is TRBV29-1 and J usage is TRBJ2-1; no reliable D call. The CDR3 runs 11 residues. V lost 6 bases, J lost 9 bases, and 12 bases lay in between. In germline, CDR1 is SQVTM, CDR2 ANQGSEA. The CDR3 nucleotides read TGCAGCGTGGACGGTTGGGGTGAGCAGTTCTTC. Encoded protein: CSVDGWGEQFF.

This clonotype has more than one count but fewer than ten. This chain connects TRBV10-3 to TRBJ1-2, with TRBD1 as a possible D gene (6 bases). The germline gives CDR1 ENHRY, CDR2 SYGVKD. Trimming took 5 bases from V and 6 from J, leaving 10 bases between them. The CDR3 is made up of 12 amino acids. CDR3 in amino acids: CAISLNRDGYTF. The DNA of the CDR3 is TGTGCCATCAGTCTAAACAGGGATGGCTACACCTTC.